The entry below describes one T cell receptor (beta chain). Its antigen is unknown. Fulfillment of recently defined diagnostic criteria for definite or probable disease was shown by the patients with Susac syndrome. The data originate from a study of CD8 T cells in Susac syndrome. In the study overall: Patients with Susac syndrome, at blood draw, were therapy-naive, on corticosteroids, or on intravenous immunoglobulin alone. Overall study results and limits: In total CD8+ repertoires, about 16 Susac-specific public clones were found, and CD8+ TEMRA repertoires had five.

Random-hexamer reverse transcription was applied to roughly 0.5 to 1 ug RNA. The TCR beta CDR3 was amplified by immunoSEQ multiplex PCR across 54 Vbeta, 13 Jbeta. TCRdb fed the immunoSEQ multiplex PCR reads into MiXCR, producing one record per CDR3 protein. The sample lists about 120,000 distinct CDR3 sequences, about 94% seen once, with less than 0.3% in the top ten. V lost 0 bases and J lost 7, with 15 bases in between. The CDR3 has 16 residues. CDR1 and CDR2 from the germline V gene are MGHRA and YSYEKL. The receptor was derived from a human donor with Susac syndrome. The V and J genes are TRBV4-1 and TRBJ2-2; possibly TRBD2 for D (5 bases). What was sequenced was CD8+ T cells from PBMCs. CDR3 residues: CASSQDEGGDYGELFF. In DNA, the CDR3 is TGCGCCAGCAGCCAAGACGAGGGCGGCGACTACGGGGAGCTGTTTTTT.